A selection of T cell receptor beta chains follows, all from one sample in a study of T cells after yellow fever vaccination. TCRdb recomputed calls from the 5' RACE reads with MiXCR, one row per CDR3 protein. The sample records 510,000 or so distinct CDR3 sequences, 15% to 20% being singletons. The material was PBMCs, obtained 15 days after the yellow fever booster vaccination. The receptors originated from a man aged 30-40 years who received the YFV17D yellow fever vaccine. CDR3s include the opening cysteine and the closing phenylalanine or tryptophan. The D gene is left open where the match is weak. Clone size is not always given. Where it is, it says once, few, many or a class for expanded clones.

v_call: TRBV10-3
d_call: -
clone_size: few
j_call: TRBJ2-7
cdr3_nt: TGTGCCATCAAACAGGGCTACGAGCAGTACTTC
cdr3_aa: CAIKQGYEQYF

v_call: TRBV5-1
d_call: -
clone_size: few
j_call: TRBJ1-4
cdr3_nt: TGCGCCAGCAGCTTGGACGGGACCGTGGGTGAAAAACTGTTTTTT
cdr3_aa: CASSLDGTVGEKLFF

v_call: TRBV7-2
d_call: -
clone_size: many
j_call: TRBJ1-1
cdr3_nt: TGTGCCAGCAGTTTAGCAGCGAACACTGAAGCTTTCTTT
cdr3_aa: CASSLAANTEAFF

v_call: TRBV7-2
d_call: TRBD2
clone_size: -
j_call: TRBJ2-3
cdr3_nt: TGTGCCAGCATGCGGGAGTCTAGCACAGATACGCAGTATTTT
cdr3_aa: CASMRESSTDTQYF

v_call: TRBV7-8
d_call: -
clone_size: few
j_call: TRBJ2-3
cdr3_nt: TGTGCCAGCAGCTCGGGGTGGCGTAGCACAGATACGCAGTATTTT
cdr3_aa: CASSSGWRSTDTQYF

v_call: TRBV9
d_call: -
clone_size: -
j_call: TRBJ2-1
cdr3_nt: TGTGCCAGCAGCCTCACGCCGGGGAATGAGCAGTTCTTC
cdr3_aa: CASSLTPGNEQFF

v_call: TRBV4-3
d_call: -
clone_size: few
j_call: TRBJ2-7
cdr3_nt: TGCGCCAGCAGCCAAGAATGGGCCTACTACGAGCAGTACTTC
cdr3_aa: CASSQEWAYYEQYF

v_call: TRBV6-1
d_call: TRBD2
clone_size: -
j_call: TRBJ2-1
cdr3_nt: TGTGCCAGCATGGGCGCGGGAGGGCCCCACAATGAGCAGTTCTTC
cdr3_aa: CASMGAGGPHNEQFF

v_call: TRBV2
d_call: TRBD1
clone_size: -
j_call: TRBJ2-5
cdr3_nt: TGTGCCAGCGGCCGGGACAGGGGCCGTGGAGAGACCCAGTACTTC
cdr3_aa: CASGRDRGRGETQYF

v_call: TRBV6-2/TRBV6-3
d_call: -
clone_size: few
j_call: TRBJ2-3
cdr3_nt: TGTGCCAGCAGTTACCTGGTTGTTGCGCAGTATTTT
cdr3_aa: CASSYLVVAQYF

v_call: TRBV20-1
d_call: -
clone_size: -
j_call: TRBJ2-3
cdr3_nt: TGCAGTGCTGGTTTAAGGGGGGCCAGCCGAGATACGCAGTATTTT
cdr3_aa: CSAGLRGASRDTQYF